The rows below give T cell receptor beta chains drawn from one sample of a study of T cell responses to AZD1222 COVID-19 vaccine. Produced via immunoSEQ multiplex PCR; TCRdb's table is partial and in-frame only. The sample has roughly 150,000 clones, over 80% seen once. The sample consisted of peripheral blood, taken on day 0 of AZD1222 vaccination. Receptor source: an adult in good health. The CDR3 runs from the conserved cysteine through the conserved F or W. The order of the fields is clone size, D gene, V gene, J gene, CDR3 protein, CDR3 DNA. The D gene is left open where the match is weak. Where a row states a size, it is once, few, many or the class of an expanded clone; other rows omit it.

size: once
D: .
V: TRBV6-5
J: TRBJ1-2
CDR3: CASVYNPEGGYTF
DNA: TGTGCCAGCGTTTATAACCCGGAAGGTGGCTACACCTTC

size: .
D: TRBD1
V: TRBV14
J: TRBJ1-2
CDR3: CASTSEPGQGANGYTF
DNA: TGTGCCAGCACCTCGGAACCGGGACAGGGGGCGAACGGCTACACCTTC

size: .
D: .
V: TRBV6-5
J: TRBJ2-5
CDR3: CASSYSNQPETQYF
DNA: TGTGCCAGCAGTTACTCGAACCAACCGGAGACCCAGTACTTC

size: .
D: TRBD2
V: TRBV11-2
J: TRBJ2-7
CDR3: CASSPWTSGRTHEQYF
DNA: TGTGCCAGCAGCCCCTGGACTAGCGGGAGAACCCACGAGCAGTACTTC

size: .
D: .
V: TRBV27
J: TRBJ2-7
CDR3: CASSLAGAYEQYF
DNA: TGTGCCAGCAGTTTAGCCGGGGCCTACGAGCAGTACTTC

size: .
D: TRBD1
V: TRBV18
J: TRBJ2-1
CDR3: CASSPGTGTYNEQFF
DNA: TGTGCCAGCTCGCCCGGGACAGGGACCTACAATGAGCAGTTCTTC

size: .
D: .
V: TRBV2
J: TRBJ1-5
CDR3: CASSDQVWQPQHF
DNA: TGTGCCAGCAGTGACCAGGTCTGGCAGCCCCAGCATTTT

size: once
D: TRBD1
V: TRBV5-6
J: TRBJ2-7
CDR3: CASSLGQGYKEQYF
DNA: TGTGCCAGCAGCCTCGGACAGGGTTATAAAGAGCAGTACTTC

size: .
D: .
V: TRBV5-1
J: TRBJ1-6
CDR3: CASSLAGEGSPLHF
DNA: TGCGCCAGCAGCTTGGCAGGGGAGGGTTCACCCCTCCACTTT

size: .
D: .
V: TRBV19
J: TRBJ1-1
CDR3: CASSTSLNTEAFF
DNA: TGTGCCAGTAGTACTTCACTGAACACTGAAGCTTTCTTT

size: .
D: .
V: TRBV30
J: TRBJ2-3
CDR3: CAWSAGSGRDPSDTQYF
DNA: TGTGCCTGGAGTGCAGGGTCTGGGCGGGACCCCTCAGATACGCAGTATTTT

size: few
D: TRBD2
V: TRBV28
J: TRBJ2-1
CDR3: CASTPPSGRGNEQFF
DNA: TGTGCCAGCACACCTCCCAGCGGGAGGGGAAATGAGCAGTTCTTC

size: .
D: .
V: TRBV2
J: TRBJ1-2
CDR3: CASSVASANYGYTF
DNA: TGTGCCAGCAGTGTGGCATCAGCTAACTATGGCTACACCTTC

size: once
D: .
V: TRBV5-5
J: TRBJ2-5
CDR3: CASSFGVWETQYF
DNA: TGTGCCAGCAGCTTCGGGGTATGGGAGACCCAGTACTTC

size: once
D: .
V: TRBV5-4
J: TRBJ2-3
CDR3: CASSLAPAADTQYF
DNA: TGTGCCAGCAGCTTGGCCCCAGCGGCAGATACGCAGTATTTT

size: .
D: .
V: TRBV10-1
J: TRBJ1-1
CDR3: CASSDKNTEAFF
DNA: TGCGCCAGCAGTGATAAGAACACTGAAGCTTTCTTT

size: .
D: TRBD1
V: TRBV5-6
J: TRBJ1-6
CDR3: CASSLRGGQSYNSPLHF
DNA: TGTGCCAGCAGCCTAAGAGGGGGACAGTCCTATAATTCACCCCTCCACTTT

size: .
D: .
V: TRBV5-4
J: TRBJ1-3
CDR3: CASSLDGSISGNTIYF
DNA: TGTGCCAGCAGCTTGGACGGGTCAATCTCTGGAAACACCATATATTTT

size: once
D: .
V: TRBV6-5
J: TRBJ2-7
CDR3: CASHPGPPYEQYF
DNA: TGTGCCAGCCACCCGGGTCCTCCATACGAGCAGTACTTC

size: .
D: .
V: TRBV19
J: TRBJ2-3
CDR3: CASSITQGGTDTQYF
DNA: TGTGCCAGTAGTATCACACAGGGAGGGACAGATACGCAGTATTTT

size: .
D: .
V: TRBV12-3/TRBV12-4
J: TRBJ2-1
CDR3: CASSLVLYNEQFF
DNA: TGTGCCAGCAGTTTAGTGCTGTACAATGAGCAGTTCTTC

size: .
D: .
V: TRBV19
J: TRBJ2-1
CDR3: CASSIVGKMLGQFF
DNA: TGTGCCAGTAGTATTGTCGGGAAAATGTTAGGGCAGTTCTTC

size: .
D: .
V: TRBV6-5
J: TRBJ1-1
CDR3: CASRLQRDTAFAFF
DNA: TGTGCCAGCAGGCTACAGAGGGACACCGCGTTTGCTTTCTTT

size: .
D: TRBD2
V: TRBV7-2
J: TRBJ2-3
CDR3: CASSFGVAGGPGDTQYF
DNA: TGTGCCAGCAGTTTTGGGGTCGCGGGGGGGCCGGGAGATACGCAGTATTTT

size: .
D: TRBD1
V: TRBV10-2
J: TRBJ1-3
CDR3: CASSETGDIYF
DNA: TGCGCCAGCAGTGAGACAGGGGACATATATTTT

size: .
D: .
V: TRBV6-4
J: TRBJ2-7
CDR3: CASSEFQGPYEQYF
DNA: TGTGCCAGCAGTGAATTTCAGGGTCCCTACGAGCAGTACTTC